The T cell receptor (beta chain) under discussion was sequenced for a study of cytomegalovirus exposure and HLA in healthy donors. The CDR3 sequence is 15 residues long. Between the trimmed V and J ends, which lost 4 bases and 3 bases, there was a span of 13 bases. Germline CDR1 is LNHDA and CDR2 is SQIVND (reference sequence). The PCR employed 60 Vbeta primers together with 13 Jbeta primers. TCRdb's copy holds only in-frame clones and misses some; the assay was immunoSEQ multiplex PCR. Its clone listing holds under 70,000 clones. This chain joins TRBV19 and TRBJ1-5; a possible D gene is TRBD1 (6 bases). The sequence came from a female donor in good health and CMV-seropositive. Sequences were obtained from PBMCs. The CDR3 bases are TGTGCCAGTAGTACTGGACAGCGCCCCAATCAGCCCCAGCATTTT. This codes for CASSTGQRPNQPQHF.